This TCR beta chain was identified in a study of OX40 agonist ivuxolimab in advanced cancers. Overall study context: There were three patients with partial responses, one having hepatocellular carcinoma and two cutaneous melanoma. Overall study results and limits: At 0.1 to 3.0 mg/kg and by week 6, CD4+ and CD8+ T cells in the blood had expanded clonally.

Germline V gives CDR1 LNHDA, CDR2 SQIVND (reference sequence). With V trimmed by 0 bases and J by 3 bases, 5 bases remained unmatched. The CDR3 is 15 amino acids. Some clones are missing from TCRdb's copy, which holds only in-frame ones; the method was immunoSEQ multiplex PCR. The table lists about 58,000 clones, approximately 90% of them singletons. Concerning this clone itself: Its antigen is unknown.

The chain links TRBV19 to TRBJ2-7, with 7 nucleotides matching TRBD2. This clonotype was obtained from an adult with an advanced solid tumor such as melanoma, head and neck, liver or kidney cancer. The specimen was CD4+ or CD8+ T cells sorted from blood, collected in a trial of the OX40 agonist ivuxolimab. The CDR3 DNA sequence: TGTGCCAGTAGTATAGATGGCGGGAGCCGCTACGAGCAGTACTTC. Encoded protein: CASSIDGGSRYEQYF. The variable domain in full, with the rest retrieved from reference TRBV19 and TRBJ2-7, is DGGITQSPKYLFRKEGQNVTLSCEQNLNHDAMYWYRQDPGQGLRLIYYSQIVNDFQKGDIAEGYSVSREKKESFPLTVTSAQKNPTAFYLCASSIDGGSRYEQYFGPGTRLTVT.